This T cell receptor beta chain stems from a study of T cell responses to AZD1222 COVID-19 vaccine. The method was immunoSEQ multiplex PCR; TCRdb's version includes in-frame clones alone and lacks a portion of them. There are hundreds of thousands of clones in the sample; more than 85% occur only once, and roughly 1% lies in the top ten. Note on this clone: Its matching antigen is unknown.

The CDR3 length is 14 residues. The germline CDR1 and CDR2 sequences are WNHNN and SYGVQD (reference sequence). V lost 2 bases, J lost 4 bases, and 8 bases lay in between. Findings and limits, study-wide: Clonal diversity may have been underestimated in mostly white British donors. It was only a handful of AZD1222 recipients who were seropositive at baseline. Scientists sampled the repertoires only once the peak T cell response had passed. Among vaccine-associated CD4 TCRs, coverage spanned spike, with dominance at 160-218 and 743-854.

The sequence came from an adult in good health. V usage is TRBV10-1 and J usage is TRBJ2-2; the D gene is possibly TRBD1 (6 bases). Sequencing was performed on peripheral blood, taken on day 0 of MenACWY control vaccination. CDR3 protein: CASSERGSTGELFF. In DNA, the CDR3 is TGCGCCAGCAGTGAGAGGGGGAGCACCGGGGAGCTGTTTTTT.